This section outlines one T cell receptor beta chain sequence together with its context. Its antigen is undetermined. The source of the sample is a study of monozygotic twins with inflammatory bowel disease. Points from the study as a whole: Resolution of different T cell subtypes was not achieved.

Skipping T cell sorting, the study isolated total RNA directly from whole blood. TCRdb reprocessed the 5' RACE reads, with one entry per CDR3 protein and no DNA. The table gives about 160,000 distinct CDR3 sequences; the top ten clones make up 2% to 3% of it. From germline, CDR1 is SGHTA and CDR2 FQGTGA. The CDR3 extends over 13 amino acids. The V and J genes are TRBV7-3 and TRBJ1-2. The receptor comes from a human donor with ulcerative colitis or Crohn's disease, or a healthy co-twin of an affected twin (not recorded which). The specimen sequenced was blood. Here the CDR3 reads CASRQQLNYGYTF.